The rows below give T cell receptor beta chains drawn from one sample of a study of T-cell memory formation after mild COVID-19. TCRdb re-called the 5' RACE reads with MiXCR, one entry per CDR3 protein. Of about 430,000 distinct CDR3 sequences listed, 20% to 25% are singletons. The sample was PBMCs or a T cell subset sorted from them (not recorded which). Source of these receptors: an adult woman who had mild COVID-19 (a few samples of this study predate the infection). Cell type and time point are not known. Each CDR3 is given with its conserved first and last residue. Fields, in order: J gene, V gene, D gene, clone size, CDR3 length, CDR3 protein, CDR3 DNA. A D gene is named only where the DNA matches it firmly. Only part of the rows carry a size: once, few, many, or a class if the clone is expanded.

j_call: TRBJ2-1; v_call: TRBV2; d_call: TRBD2; clone_size: .; cdr3_length: 16; cdr3_aa: CASSGVLAGGPNEQFF; cdr3_nt: TGTGCCAGCAGTGGGGTCCTAGCGGGGGGGCCGAATGAGCAGTTCTTC
j_call: TRBJ2-7; v_call: TRBV20-1; d_call: .; clone_size: .; cdr3_length: 17; cdr3_aa: CSARPAPTGRSSYEQYF; cdr3_nt: TGCAGTGCTAGGCCCGCCCCGACGGGTAGAAGCTCCTACGAGCAGTACTTC
j_call: TRBJ2-7; v_call: TRBV4-3; d_call: TRBD2; clone_size: .; cdr3_length: 15; cdr3_aa: CASSQVSSGAYEQYF; cdr3_nt: TGCGCCAGCAGCCAAGTGAGTAGCGGGGCCTACGAGCAGTACTTC
j_call: TRBJ2-5; v_call: TRBV6-9; d_call: TRBD2; clone_size: .; cdr3_length: 16; cdr3_aa: CASSYSSSSGEETQYF; cdr3_nt: TGTGCCAGCAGTTATTCGAGTTCTAGCGGAGAAGAGACCCAGTACTTC
j_call: TRBJ2-7; v_call: TRBV28; d_call: TRBD2; clone_size: few; cdr3_length: 15; cdr3_aa: CASSSGTSGGGEQYF; cdr3_nt: TGTGCCAGCAGTTCTGGGACTAGCGGAGGGGGCGAGCAGTACTTC
j_call: TRBJ2-1; v_call: TRBV6-6; d_call: .; clone_size: .; cdr3_length: 11; cdr3_aa: CASITGNTQFF; cdr3_nt: TGTGCCAGCATCACAGGGAATACGCAGTTCTTC
j_call: TRBJ2-4; v_call: TRBV5-6; d_call: .; clone_size: few; cdr3_length: 16; cdr3_aa: CASSLEQGGVWNIQYF; cdr3_nt: TGTGCCAGCAGCCTGGAGCAGGGAGGTGTATGGAACATTCAGTACTTC
j_call: TRBJ2-3; v_call: TRBV7-8; d_call: TRBD2; clone_size: .; cdr3_length: 16; cdr3_aa: CASSSPLAGGTDTQYF; cdr3_nt: TGTGCCAGCAGCTCCCCTCTAGCGGGGGGTACAGATACGCAGTATTTT
j_call: TRBJ1-2; v_call: TRBV6-6; d_call: .; clone_size: .; cdr3_length: 14; cdr3_aa: CASSYLPSNYGYTF; cdr3_nt: TGTGCCAGCAGTTATCTACCTTCCAACTATGGCTACACCTTC
j_call: TRBJ1-6; v_call: TRBV3-1; d_call: TRBD1; clone_size: .; cdr3_length: 14; cdr3_aa: CASSQAGQGSPLHF; cdr3_nt: TGTGCCAGCAGCCAGGCGGGACAGGGTTCACCCCTCCACTTT
j_call: TRBJ1-5; v_call: TRBV24-1; d_call: .; clone_size: few; cdr3_length: 14; cdr3_aa: CATSQRVSNQPQHF; cdr3_nt: TGTGCCACCTCCCAGAGGGTGAGCAATCAGCCCCAGCATTTT
j_call: TRBJ2-3; v_call: TRBV20-1; d_call: .; clone_size: .; cdr3_length: 12; cdr3_aa: CSAPDREYTQYF; cdr3_nt: TGCAGTGCCCCCGATCGGGAGTATACGCAGTATTTT
j_call: TRBJ2-3; v_call: TRBV21-1; d_call: .; clone_size: .; cdr3_length: 16; cdr3_aa: CASSKCSGRSTDTQYF; cdr3_nt: TGTGCCAGCAGCAAGTGTTCGGGCAGAAGCACAGATACGCAGTATTTT
j_call: TRBJ2-1; v_call: TRBV9; d_call: .; clone_size: few; cdr3_length: 15; cdr3_aa: CASSPRGGVVHEQFF; cdr3_nt: TGTGCCAGCAGCCCTAGGGGGGGAGTGGTACATGAGCAGTTCTTC
j_call: TRBJ2-7; v_call: TRBV25-1; d_call: TRBD2; clone_size: .; cdr3_length: 16; cdr3_aa: CASSESIGTTNYEQYF; cdr3_nt: TGTGCCAGCAGTGAATCCATAGGGACTACCAACTACGAGCAGTACTTC
j_call: TRBJ1-5; v_call: TRBV12-3/TRBV12-4; d_call: .; clone_size: few; cdr3_length: 14; cdr3_aa: CASSFTQHNQPQHF; cdr3_nt: TGTGCCAGCAGTTTTACCCAGCACAATCAGCCCCAGCATTTT
j_call: TRBJ1-1; v_call: TRBV7-3; d_call: TRBD1; clone_size: .; cdr3_length: 13; cdr3_aa: CASSTQGYTEAFF; cdr3_nt: TGTGCCAGCAGTACACAGGGGTACACTGAAGCTTTCTTT
j_call: TRBJ1-5; v_call: TRBV28; d_call: TRBD1; clone_size: .; cdr3_length: 15; cdr3_aa: CASRQRQGSNQPQHF; cdr3_nt: TGTGCCAGCAGACAGAGACAGGGAAGCAATCAGCCCCAGCATTTT
j_call: TRBJ1-1; v_call: TRBV7-9; d_call: .; clone_size: few; cdr3_length: 15; cdr3_aa: CASTPKGLGNTEAFF; cdr3_nt: TGTGCCAGCACCCCCAAGGGACTGGGGAACACTGAAGCTTTCTTT
j_call: TRBJ2-3; v_call: TRBV15; d_call: .; clone_size: .; cdr3_length: 16; cdr3_aa: CATSREGSERGDTQYF; cdr3_nt: TGTGCCACCAGCAGAGAAGGGTCGGAAAGAGGAGATACGCAGTATTTT
j_call: TRBJ2-3; v_call: TRBV6-1; d_call: .; clone_size: .; cdr3_length: 15; cdr3_aa: CASNRDIPSTDTQYF; cdr3_nt: TGTGCCAGCAATAGGGACATACCTAGCACAGATACGCAGTATTTT
j_call: TRBJ1-5; v_call: TRBV24-1; d_call: .; clone_size: .; cdr3_length: 13; cdr3_aa: CATSPDGNQPQHF; cdr3_nt: TGTGCCACCAGCCCGGACGGAAATCAGCCCCAGCATTTT
j_call: TRBJ2-3; v_call: TRBV5-1; d_call: .; clone_size: many; cdr3_length: 13; cdr3_aa: CASSLGAGDTQYF; cdr3_nt: TGCGCCAGCAGCTTGGGGGCGGGTGATACGCAGTATTTT
j_call: TRBJ2-1; v_call: TRBV2; d_call: TRBD1; clone_size: .; cdr3_length: 16; cdr3_aa: CASSEANRGPYNEQFF; cdr3_nt: TGTGCCAGCAGTGAAGCGAACAGGGGGCCCTACAATGAGCAGTTCTTC
j_call: TRBJ2-7; v_call: TRBV14; d_call: .; clone_size: few; cdr3_length: 16; cdr3_aa: CASSQERIGRVYEQYF; cdr3_nt: TGTGCCAGCAGCCAAGAAAGGATCGGCAGGGTGTACGAGCAGTACTTC
j_call: TRBJ2-1; v_call: TRBV20-1; d_call: TRBD2; clone_size: .; cdr3_length: 14; cdr3_aa: CSARVTSGWNEQFF; cdr3_nt: TGCAGTGCTAGAGTGACTAGCGGTTGGAATGAGCAGTTCTTC
j_call: TRBJ2-3; v_call: TRBV5-1; d_call: .; clone_size: few; cdr3_length: 17; cdr3_aa: CASSYPLGVEGTDTQYF; cdr3_nt: TGCGCCAGCAGCTACCCGTTGGGAGTGGAGGGCACAGATACGCAGTATTTT
j_call: TRBJ1-5; v_call: TRBV12-3/TRBV12-4; d_call: .; clone_size: .; cdr3_length: 13; cdr3_aa: CATSRGDNQPQHF; cdr3_nt: TGTGCCACCAGTCGGGGGGACAATCAGCCCCAGCATTTT
j_call: TRBJ2-1; v_call: TRBV24-1; d_call: TRBD2; clone_size: .; cdr3_length: 16; cdr3_aa: CATSGPLAGGYNEQFF; cdr3_nt: TGTGCCACCAGTGGACCACTAGCGGGGGGATACAATGAGCAGTTCTTC
j_call: TRBJ2-1; v_call: TRBV7-8; d_call: TRBD2; clone_size: .; cdr3_length: 15; cdr3_aa: CASSLERGVFNEQFF; cdr3_nt: TGTGCCAGCAGCTTAGAGCGGGGGGTATTTAATGAGCAGTTCTTC
j_call: TRBJ2-6; v_call: TRBV4-3; d_call: .; clone_size: .; cdr3_length: 13; cdr3_aa: CASSQSGANVLTF; cdr3_nt: TGCGCCAGCAGCCAATCTGGGGCCAACGTCCTGACTTTC
j_call: TRBJ2-5; v_call: TRBV7-9; d_call: TRBD1; clone_size: few; cdr3_length: 14; cdr3_aa: CASSSVQGAETQYF; cdr3_nt: TGTGCCAGCAGCTCAGTACAGGGGGCGGAGACCCAGTACTTC
j_call: TRBJ2-5; v_call: TRBV4-2; d_call: .; clone_size: few; cdr3_length: 15; cdr3_aa: CASSQDLRGRETQYF; cdr3_nt: TGTGCCAGCAGCCAAGATCTTCGTGGGAGAGAGACCCAGTACTTC
j_call: TRBJ1-3; v_call: TRBV5-1; d_call: .; clone_size: many; cdr3_length: 17; cdr3_aa: CASSLYSGADSGNTIYF; cdr3_nt: TGCGCCAGCAGCTTGTATTCAGGGGCCGACTCTGGAAACACCATATATTTT
j_call: TRBJ2-1; v_call: TRBV6-5; d_call: TRBD2; clone_size: .; cdr3_length: 13; cdr3_aa: CATGGGKEGAQFF; cdr3_nt: TGTGCCACCGGGGGGGGGAAGGAGGGCGCGCAGTTCTTC
j_call: TRBJ2-1; v_call: TRBV7-3; d_call: .; clone_size: few; cdr3_length: 13; cdr3_aa: CASSLAVHNEQFF; cdr3_nt: TGTGCCAGCAGCTTGGCCGTCCACAATGAGCAGTTCTTC
j_call: TRBJ1-6; v_call: TRBV7-2; d_call: TRBD1; clone_size: .; cdr3_length: 14; cdr3_aa: CASIQGAGNSPLHF; cdr3_nt: TGTGCCAGCATCCAGGGGGCGGGGAATTCACCCCTCCACTTT
j_call: TRBJ2-2; v_call: TRBV7-6; d_call: TRBD1; clone_size: .; cdr3_length: 14; cdr3_aa: CASSSGTGGGELFF; cdr3_nt: TGTGCCAGCAGCTCTGGGACAGGTGGCGGGGAGCTGTTTTTT
j_call: TRBJ2-4; v_call: TRBV7-8; d_call: .; clone_size: .; cdr3_length: 15; cdr3_aa: CASSLAGSGKNIQYF; cdr3_nt: TGTGCCAGCAGCTTAGCCGGGAGTGGCAAAAACATTCAGTACTTC
j_call: TRBJ2-6; v_call: TRBV30; d_call: .; clone_size: few; cdr3_length: 15; cdr3_aa: CAFRRFSSGANVLTF; cdr3_nt: TGTGCCTTCCGACGGTTTAGCTCTGGGGCCAACGTCCTGACTTTC
j_call: TRBJ1-1; v_call: TRBV2; d_call: .; clone_size: few; cdr3_length: 18; cdr3_aa: CASSAGGHYTPKNTEAFF; cdr3_nt: TGTGCCAGCAGCGCTGGTGGGCACTACACCCCAAAGAACACTGAAGCTTTCTTT
j_call: TRBJ1-2; v_call: TRBV13; d_call: .; clone_size: .; cdr3_length: 13; cdr3_aa: CASSPRSGLGYTF; cdr3_nt: TGTGCCAGCAGCCCTAGGAGCGGGCTTGGCTACACCTTC
j_call: TRBJ2-3; v_call: TRBV6-5; d_call: .; clone_size: few; cdr3_length: 17; cdr3_aa: CASSYSPGGLSTDTQYF; cdr3_nt: TGTGCCAGCAGTTACTCGCCCGGGGGCCTGAGTACAGATACGCAGTATTTT
j_call: TRBJ2-1; v_call: TRBV20-1; d_call: TRBD2; clone_size: once; cdr3_length: 15; cdr3_aa: CSASSGSGGNNEQFF; cdr3_nt: TGCAGTGCCTCCTCAGGGAGCGGGGGGAACAATGAGCAGTTCTTC
j_call: TRBJ1-4; v_call: TRBV7-9; d_call: TRBD1; clone_size: .; cdr3_length: 15; cdr3_aa: CASSPEGQWDEKLFF; cdr3_nt: TGTGCCAGCAGCCCGGAGGGACAGTGGGATGAAAAACTGTTTTTT
j_call: TRBJ1-1; v_call: TRBV29-1; d_call: TRBD1; clone_size: few; cdr3_length: 13; cdr3_aa: CSVGEGGGNEAFF; cdr3_nt: TGCAGCGTTGGAGAAGGGGGCGGTAATGAAGCTTTCTTT
j_call: TRBJ2-7; v_call: TRBV6-1; d_call: .; clone_size: few; cdr3_length: 14; cdr3_aa: CASSDLGSLYEQYF; cdr3_nt: TGTGCCAGCAGTGATCTAGGATCCCTGTACGAGCAGTACTTC
j_call: TRBJ2-7; v_call: TRBV20-1; d_call: TRBD2; clone_size: .; cdr3_length: 16; cdr3_aa: CSAYEKRGTSHYEQYF; cdr3_nt: TGCAGTGCCTATGAGAAAAGGGGGACTAGCCACTACGAGCAGTACTTC
j_call: TRBJ2-1; v_call: TRBV5-4; d_call: .; clone_size: few; cdr3_length: 17; cdr3_aa: CASSYAGLTLSYNEQFF; cdr3_nt: TGTGCCAGCAGCTACGCGGGACTTACCCTCTCCTACAATGAGCAGTTCTTC
j_call: TRBJ2-3; v_call: TRBV7-6; d_call: TRBD2; clone_size: .; cdr3_length: 19; cdr3_aa: CASSHPKVAGGLATDTQYF; cdr3_nt: TGTGCCAGCAGCCACCCCAAGGTAGCGGGGGGGCTCGCCACAGATACGCAGTATTTT
j_call: TRBJ1-1; v_call: TRBV6-2/TRBV6-3; d_call: .; clone_size: few; cdr3_length: 15; cdr3_aa: CASSYSPRLNTEAFF; cdr3_nt: TGTGCCAGCAGTTACTCACCCAGGTTGAACACTGAAGCTTTCTTT
j_call: TRBJ1-6; v_call: TRBV4-1; d_call: .; clone_size: .; cdr3_length: 15; cdr3_aa: CASMEQGPYNSPLHF; cdr3_nt: TGCGCCAGCATGGAACAGGGTCCCTATAATTCACCCCTCCACTTT
j_call: TRBJ2-4; v_call: TRBV15; d_call: TRBD1; clone_size: .; cdr3_length: 16; cdr3_aa: CATSRGQGLAKNIQYF; cdr3_nt: TGTGCCACCAGCAGAGGACAGGGATTAGCCAAAAACATTCAGTACTTC